A selection of T cell receptor beta chains follows, all from one sample in a study of cytomegalovirus exposure and HLA in healthy donors. TCRdb's table, derived via immunoSEQ multiplex PCR, lists solely in-frame clones and lacks some. The table lists around 150,000 clones, more than 70% of them singletons. Sample: PBMCs. These receptors all come from a man between 18 and 29 years old in good health and CMV-seronegative. CDR3s include the opening cysteine and the closing phenylalanine or tryptophan. D genes are given only for firm matches. A clone size is listed for some rows: how often the clone was seen (once, few, many), or a class if it is expanded.

NA NA 16 TRBJ1-4 TRBV6-1 TGTGCCAGCAGTGGTACGGTAGTTGCAACTAATGAAAAACTGTTTTTT CASSGTVVATNEKLFF
NA NA 11 TRBJ1-3 TRBV7-6 TGTGCCAGCAGCAACACAAACACCATATATTTT CASSNTNTIYF
NA NA 13 TRBJ1-1 TRBV18 TGTGCCAGCTCACCCTCTGAGGACACTGAAGCTTTCTTT CASSPSEDTEAFF
NA NA 16 TRBJ2-2 TRBV7-9 TGTGCCAGCAGCCCCCCCTTCGGGATTGGGACCGGGGAGCTGTTTTTT CASSPPFGIGTGELFF
NA NA 13 TRBJ2-5 TRBV19 TGTGCCAGTAGTGCAGGGTCCCGGGAGACCCAGTACTTC CASSAGSRETQYF
TRBD1 NA 14 TRBJ2-7 TRBV28 TGTGCCAGCAGTCCTCGGACAGGGACCTACGAGCAGTACTTC CASSPRTGTYEQYF
TRBD1 NA 17 TRBJ1-2 TRBV4-1 TGCGCCAGCAGCCAAGATCTTTGGGACAGGGTCGTCTATGGCTACACCTTC CASSQDLWDRVVYGYTF
NA NA 15 TRBJ2-2 TRBV27 TGTGCCAGCAGTTACGTCCCCAGGAACACCGGGGAGCTGTTTTTT CASSYVPRNTGELFF
NA NA 15 TRBJ1-1 TRBV19 TGTGCCAGTAGTATGTGGGCGGGGGTGAACACTGAAGCTTTCTTT CASSMWAGVNTEAFF
TRBD1 NA 15 TRBJ2-3 TRBV27 TGTGCCAGCAGTTTTATGACAGGGGGCGTTGATACGCAGTATTTT CASSFMTGGVDTQYF
NA NA 11 TRBJ1-6 TRBV7-9 TGTGCCAGCAGCCTTAATTCACCCCTCCACTTT CASSLNSPLHF
TRBD1 NA 15 TRBJ1-1 TRBV27 TGTGCCAGCAGCACGGGACAGGGGTCTATCGGAGAAGCTTTCTTT CASSTGQGSIGEAFF
TRBD2 NA 14 TRBJ2-3 TRBV7-8 TGTGCCAGCAGCTTATTGGTGACTAGCATGCCGCAGTATTTT CASSLLVTSMPQYF
TRBD2 NA 17 TRBJ2-3 TRBV6-1 TGTGCCAGCAGTGTTCTCGGCGGGGGGATGGACACAGATACGCAGTATTTT CASSVLGGGMDTDTQYF
NA NA 15 TRBJ1-1 TRBV7-8 TGTGCCAGCAGCTCACACAGGGCCTCGAACACTGAAGCTTTCTTT CASSSHRASNTEAFF
TRBD2 NA 15 TRBJ2-7 TRBV5-6 TGTGCCAGCAGCTCTAGCGGGACATTTCCCTACGAGCAGTACTTC CASSSSGTFPYEQYF
NA few 15 TRBJ2-5 TRBV7-9 TGTGCCAGCAGCTTATCGAGCGGGACACAAGAGACCCAGTACTTC CASSLSSGTQETQYF
NA NA 14 TRBJ2-7 TRBV9 TGTGCCAGCAGCGCGGGATCCCACTCCTACGAGCAGTACTTC CASSAGSHSYEQYF
NA NA 15 TRBJ2-1 TRBV27 TGTGCCAGCAGTCCGACAGACGGCTCCTACAATGAGCAGTTCTTC CASSPTDGSYNEQFF
NA NA 15 TRBJ1-1 TRBV27 TGTGCCAGCAGTCCAGCGGCCCGACCGAACACTGAAGCTTTCTTT CASSPAARPNTEAFF
TRBD1 NA 18 TRBJ2-6 TRBV25-1 TGTGCCAGCGGTGAGGGAGCAGGGGGCGGAATCGGGGCCAACGTCCTGACTTTC CASGEGAGGGIGANVLTF
NA NA 14 TRBJ1-1 TRBV7-9 TGTGCCGTACAAGGGGGGGTTTCGAACACTGAAGCTTTCTTT CAVQGGVSNTEAFF
NA NA 15 TRBJ2-1 TRBV7-2 TGTGCCAGCAGCTCCTTAGGCGGGGTTTACAATGAGCAGTTCTTC CASSSLGGVYNEQFF
TRBD1 NA 15 TRBJ1-6 TRBV4-1 TGCGCCAGCAGCCAGGGGACAGGCTATAATTCACCCCTCCACTTT CASSQGTGYNSPLHF
NA NA 14 TRBJ1-5 TRBV6-5 TGTGCCAGCAAGACCGCGCGGGACAATCAGCCCCAGCATTTT CASKTARDNQPQHF
NA NA 14 TRBJ1-3 TRBV27 TGTGCCAGTACGGACGGGACATTAGGGAACACCATATATTTT CASTDGTLGNTIYF
NA NA 15 TRBJ2-7 TRBV4-2 TGTGCCAGCAGCCGGGTTATGGGAGTAGGTACCGAGCAGTACTTC CASSRVMGVGTEQYF
TRBD1 NA 13 TRBJ1-4 TRBV29-1 TGCAGCGTGGGACAGGCAACTAATGAAAAACTGTTTTTT CSVGQATNEKLFF
TRBD1 once 13 TRBJ2-5 TRBV5-1 TGCGCCAGCAGCACCGGGACAGGGGAGACCCAGTACTTC CASSTGTGETQYF
NA NA 19 TRBJ1-5 TRBV28 TGTGCCAGCAGCAGCTCGAAATTCCGGGACCCCAGGGGCTATCAGCCCCAGCATTTT CASSSSKFRDPRGYQPQHF
NA NA 13 TRBJ1-1 TRBV29-1 TGCAGCGGGGAGAGGGTAGGGAACACTGAAGCTTTCTTT CSGERVGNTEAFF
NA NA 11 TRBJ1-3 TRBV6-1 TGTGCCAGCACGGTGCGAAACACCATATATTTT CASTVRNTIYF
TRBD2 NA 16 TRBJ2-3 TRBV19 TGTGCCAGTAGTATCGCAGTGGGGGGGGGCACAGATACGCAGTATTTT CASSIAVGGGTDTQYF
NA NA 11 TRBJ2-7 TRBV20-1 TGCAGTGCTCCAGCGACCTACGAGCAGTACTTC CSAPATYEQYF
TRBD2 NA 15 TRBJ2-5 TRBV27 TGTGCCAGCAGTTCTGGGACTAGCGGGACTAAGACCCAGTACTTC CASSSGTSGTKTQYF
NA NA 13 TRBJ1-5 TRBV14 TGTGCCAGCAGCCAGTCAGGGGAGAGGCCCCAGCATTTT CASSQSGERPQHF
TRBD1 NA 15 TRBJ1-1 TRBV28 TGTGCCAGCAGTGAATCGGGACAGGGAAACACTGAAGCTTTCTTT CASSESGQGNTEAFF
NA NA 17 TRBJ2-6 TRBV27 TGTGCCAGCAGTTTTCACGGGTCAATCTCTGGGGCCAACGTCCTGACTTTC CASSFHGSISGANVLTF
TRBD2 NA 17 TRBJ2-4 TRBV7-9 TGTGCCAGCAGCTTAGAAGCGACTAGCGGGAACAAAAACATTCAGTACTTC CASSLEATSGNKNIQYF
TRBD2 NA 15 TRBJ2-4 TRBV5-1 TGCGCCAGCAGCCCCGTGAGACGGGAGGGGGACATTCAGTACTTC CASSPVRREGDIQYF
TRBD1 NA 13 TRBJ2-7 TRBV27 TGTGCCAGCAAAGGACAGGGTTCCTACGAGCAGTACTTC CASKGQGSYEQYF
NA NA 13 TRBJ1-1 TRBV13 TGTGCCAGCAGCTTCGGAAGGGGCACTGAAGCTTTCTTT CASSFGRGTEAFF
NA NA 14 TRBJ1-5 TRBV6-1 TGTGCCAGCACAGAGAGGGCCGGGGGTCAGCCCCAGCATTTT CASTERAGGQPQHF
TRBD1 NA 16 TRBJ2-1 TRBV18 TGTGCCAGCTCACCTCAAACACGGGACAGATACAATGAGCAGTTCTTC CASSPQTRDRYNEQFF
TRBD1 NA 14 TRBJ2-7 TRBV10-3 TGTGCCATCAGTGGCGGGGACAGGGACTACGAGCAGTACTTC CAISGGDRDYEQYF
TRBD1 NA 16 TRBJ1-1 TRBV11-2 TGTGCCAGCAGCTTTCACCCACAGGGGAAGAACACTGAAGCTTTCTTT CASSFHPQGKNTEAFF
TRBD2 few 15 TRBJ2-1 TRBV7-9 TGTGCCAGCAGCTTAGCCCCTACTAGCGGGGGGCCACAGTTCTTC CASSLAPTSGGPQFF
TRBD1 NA 18 TRBJ2-2 TRBV30 TGTGCCTGTAAACACTTTGGGACAGGGGCTACGAACACCGGGGAGCTGTTTTTT CACKHFGTGATNTGELFF
NA NA 13 TRBJ1-1 TRBV28 TGTGCCAGCAGTTTGCAGGTAATCGCTGAAGCTTTCTTT CASSLQVIAEAFF
NA NA 15 TRBJ1-1 TRBV27 TGTGCCAGCAGTTTATTAGTGGAGGTCCCTCCCAGGGCTTTCTTT CASSLLVEVPPRAFF
NA NA 15 TRBJ1-1 TRBV7-8 TGTGCCAGCAGCTTTGGTGCGAGCATGAACACTGAAGCTTTCTTT CASSFGASMNTEAFF
NA NA 16 TRBJ1-5 TRBV6-1 TGTGCCAGCAGTGAATTTTCTGGCAGTGTCAATCAGCCCCAGCATTTT CASSEFSGSVNQPQHF
NA NA 11 TRBJ1-2 TRBV30 TGTGCCTGGACAGCAGGCTATGGCTACACCTTC CAWTAGYGYTF
NA NA 16 TRBJ1-2 TRBV5-1 TGCGCCAGCAGCTTGGGACAGCAAGGGCCCAACTATGGCTACACCTTC CASSLGQQGPNYGYTF
TRBD2 NA 14 TRBJ2-1 TRBV5-1 TGCGCCAGCAGCTCCGGGACTAGCGGCGATGAGCAGTTCTTC CASSSGTSGDEQFF